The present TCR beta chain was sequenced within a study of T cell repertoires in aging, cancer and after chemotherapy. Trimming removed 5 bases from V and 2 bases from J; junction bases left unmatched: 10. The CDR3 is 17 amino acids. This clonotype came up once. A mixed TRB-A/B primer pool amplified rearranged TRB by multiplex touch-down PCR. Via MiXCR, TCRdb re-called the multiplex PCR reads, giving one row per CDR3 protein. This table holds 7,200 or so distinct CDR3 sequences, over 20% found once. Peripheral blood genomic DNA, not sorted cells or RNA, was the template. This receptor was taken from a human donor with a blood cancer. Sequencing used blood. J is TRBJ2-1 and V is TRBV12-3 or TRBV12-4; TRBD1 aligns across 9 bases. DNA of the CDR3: TGTGCCAGCAGTATGGAGGCGGGACAGGGACCCTACAATGAGCAGTTCTTC. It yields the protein CASSMEAGQGPYNEQFF.